The sequence of this T cell receptor (beta chain) was determined in a study of blood T cells in healthy people across ages. With regard to this clonotype: The antigen remains unidentified.

Overall study findings and caveats: Per-million-T-cell TCR beta diversity fell roughly linearly with age. Naive T cell percentage strongly correlated with TCR beta diversity. Donor CMV status was unknown, possibly confounding expanded clonotype changes. More naive CD4+ cells and higher diversity marked long-lived donors relative to aged donors.

CDR3 length equals 15 residues. V gave up 5 bases and J gave up 0 bases, with 11 bases separating them. Germline CDR1 SGHAT, CDR2 FQDESV (reference sequence). The second PCR ran roughly 6 to 11 cycles with a sample-barcoded 5' primer and J-beta primers. Using its own MiXCR run on the 5' RACE reads, TCRdb lists one record per CDR3 protein. The sample has hundreds of thousands of distinct CDR3 sequences; more than 40% are singletons. Specimen: blood. This chain joins TRBV11-1 and TRBJ2-1; possibly TRBD2 for D (6 bases). This clonotype was obtained from a woman aged 55-69 years in good health. Here the CDR3 reads CASSRQRVSYNEQFF. Here the CDR3 DNA reads TGTGCCAGCAGCCGACAGCGGGTCTCCTACAATGAGCAGTTCTTC.